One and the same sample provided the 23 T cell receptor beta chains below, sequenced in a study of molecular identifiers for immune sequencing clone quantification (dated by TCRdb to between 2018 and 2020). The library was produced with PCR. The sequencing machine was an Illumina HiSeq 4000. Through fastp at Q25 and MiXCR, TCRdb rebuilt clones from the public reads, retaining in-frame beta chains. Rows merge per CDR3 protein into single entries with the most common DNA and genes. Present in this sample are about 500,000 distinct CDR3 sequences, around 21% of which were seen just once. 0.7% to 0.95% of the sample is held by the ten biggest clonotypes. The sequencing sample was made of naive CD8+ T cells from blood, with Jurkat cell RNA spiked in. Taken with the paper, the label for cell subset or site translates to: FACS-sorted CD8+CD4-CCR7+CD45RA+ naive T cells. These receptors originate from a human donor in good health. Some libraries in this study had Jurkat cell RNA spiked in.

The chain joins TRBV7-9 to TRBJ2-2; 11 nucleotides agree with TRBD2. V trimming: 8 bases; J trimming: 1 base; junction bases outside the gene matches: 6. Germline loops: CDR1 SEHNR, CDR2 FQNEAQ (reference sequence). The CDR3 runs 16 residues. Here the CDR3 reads CASGSTSGVNTGELFF. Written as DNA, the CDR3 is TGTGCCAGCGGCTCGACTAGCGGGGTGAACACCGGGGAGCTGTTTTTT.

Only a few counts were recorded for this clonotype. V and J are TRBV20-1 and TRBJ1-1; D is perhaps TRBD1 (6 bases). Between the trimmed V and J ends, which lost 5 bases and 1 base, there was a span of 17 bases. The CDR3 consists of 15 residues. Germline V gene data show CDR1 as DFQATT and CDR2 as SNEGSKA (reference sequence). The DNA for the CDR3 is TGCAGTGCTGGGGGGACAACGATTAAGAACACTGAAGCTTTCTTT. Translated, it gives CSAGGTTIKNTEAFF.

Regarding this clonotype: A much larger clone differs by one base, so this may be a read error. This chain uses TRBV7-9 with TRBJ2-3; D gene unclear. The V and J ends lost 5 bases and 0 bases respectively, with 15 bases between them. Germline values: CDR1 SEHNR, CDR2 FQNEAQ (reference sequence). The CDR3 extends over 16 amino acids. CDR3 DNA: TGTGCCAGCAGCCTCCTTCTTCCCCCTAGCACAGATACGCAGTATTTT. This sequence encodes CASSLLLPPSTDTQYF.

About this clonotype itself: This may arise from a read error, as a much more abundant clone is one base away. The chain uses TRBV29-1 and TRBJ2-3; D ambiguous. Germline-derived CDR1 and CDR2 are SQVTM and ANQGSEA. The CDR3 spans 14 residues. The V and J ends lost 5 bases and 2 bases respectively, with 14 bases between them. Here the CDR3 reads CSVPTGGNTDTQYF. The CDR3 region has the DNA TGCAGCGTTCCCACTGGCGGCAACACAGATACGCAGTATTTT.

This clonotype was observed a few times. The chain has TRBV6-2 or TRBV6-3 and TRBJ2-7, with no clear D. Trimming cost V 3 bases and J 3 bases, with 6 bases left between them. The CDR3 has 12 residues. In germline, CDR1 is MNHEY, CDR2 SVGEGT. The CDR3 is CASSYKDYEQYF. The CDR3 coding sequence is TGTGCCAGCAGTTATAAGGACTACGAGCAGTACTTC.

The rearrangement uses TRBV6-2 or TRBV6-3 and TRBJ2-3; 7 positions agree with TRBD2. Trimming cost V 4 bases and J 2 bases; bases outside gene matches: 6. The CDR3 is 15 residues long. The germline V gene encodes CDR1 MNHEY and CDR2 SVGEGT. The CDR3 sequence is CASSFAGDPTDTQYF. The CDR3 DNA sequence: TGTGCCAGCAGTTTTGCGGGGGACCCCACAGATACGCAGTATTTT.

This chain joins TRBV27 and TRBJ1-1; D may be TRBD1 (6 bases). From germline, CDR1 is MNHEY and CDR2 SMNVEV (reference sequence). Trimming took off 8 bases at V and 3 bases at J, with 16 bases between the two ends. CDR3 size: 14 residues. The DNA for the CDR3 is TGTGCCAGCGGTAAAGACAGGCGGTACACTGAAGCTTTCTTT. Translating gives CASGKDRRYTEAFF.

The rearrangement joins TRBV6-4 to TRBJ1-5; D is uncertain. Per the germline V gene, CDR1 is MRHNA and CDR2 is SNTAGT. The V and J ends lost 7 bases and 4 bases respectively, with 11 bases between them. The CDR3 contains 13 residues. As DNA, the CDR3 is TGTGCCAGCATCGTGTCGGGTAATCAGCCCCAGCATTTT. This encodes CASIVSGNQPQHF.

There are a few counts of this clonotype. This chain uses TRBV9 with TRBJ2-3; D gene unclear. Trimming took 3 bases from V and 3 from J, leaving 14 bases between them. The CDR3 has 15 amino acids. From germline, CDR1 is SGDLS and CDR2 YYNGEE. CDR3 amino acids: CASSALDTPTDTQYF. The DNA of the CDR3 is TGTGCCAGCAGCGCCTTAGACACCCCGACAGATACGCAGTATTTT.

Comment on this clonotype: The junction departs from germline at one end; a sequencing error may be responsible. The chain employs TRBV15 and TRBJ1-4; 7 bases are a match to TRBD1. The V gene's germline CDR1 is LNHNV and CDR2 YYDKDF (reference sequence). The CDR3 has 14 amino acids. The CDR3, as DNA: TGTACCACCAGCAAACAGGGGAGTGGTGAAAAACTGTTTTTT. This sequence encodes CTTSKQGSGEKLFF.

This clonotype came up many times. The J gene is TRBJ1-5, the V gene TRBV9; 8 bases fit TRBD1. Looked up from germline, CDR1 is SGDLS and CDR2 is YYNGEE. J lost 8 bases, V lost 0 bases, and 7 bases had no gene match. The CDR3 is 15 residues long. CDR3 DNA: TGTGCCAGCAGCGTAGATGGGTCAGGGGGCAAGCCCCAGCATTTT. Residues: CASSVDGSGGKPQHF.

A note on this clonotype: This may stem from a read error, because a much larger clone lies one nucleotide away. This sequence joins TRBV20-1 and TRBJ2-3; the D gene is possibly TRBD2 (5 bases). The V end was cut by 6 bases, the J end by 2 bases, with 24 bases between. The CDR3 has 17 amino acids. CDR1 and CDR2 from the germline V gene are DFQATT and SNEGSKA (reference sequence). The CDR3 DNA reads TGCAGTGCCGAGACCCCGTGGGGAGAAAGCACCACAGATACGCAGTATTTT. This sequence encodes CSAETPWGESTTDTQYF.

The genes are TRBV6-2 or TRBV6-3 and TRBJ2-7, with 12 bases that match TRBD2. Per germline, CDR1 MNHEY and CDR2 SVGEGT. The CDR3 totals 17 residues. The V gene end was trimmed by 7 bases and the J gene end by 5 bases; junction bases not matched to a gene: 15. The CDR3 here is CASTLLAGGRGANEQYF. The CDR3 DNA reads TGTGCCAGCACCCTACTAGCGGGGGGCCGGGGAGCCAACGAGCAGTACTTC.

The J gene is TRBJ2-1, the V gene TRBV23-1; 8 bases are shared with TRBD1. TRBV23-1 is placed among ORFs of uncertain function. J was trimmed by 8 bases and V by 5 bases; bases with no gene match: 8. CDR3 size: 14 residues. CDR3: CASSLTGVGDEQFF. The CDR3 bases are TGCGCCAGCAGTTTGACAGGGGTGGGAGATGAGCAGTTCTTC.

The CDR3 DNA reads TGTGCCAACCCGCGCGAGCCGACGAACACTGAAGCTTTCTTT. Amino acids: CANPREPTNTEAFF. The chain has TRBV12-3 or TRBV12-4 and TRBJ1-1; no firm D call. The CDR3 loop spans 14 amino acids. The ends were cut back, 10 bases at V and 1 base at J, with 16 bases in the middle.

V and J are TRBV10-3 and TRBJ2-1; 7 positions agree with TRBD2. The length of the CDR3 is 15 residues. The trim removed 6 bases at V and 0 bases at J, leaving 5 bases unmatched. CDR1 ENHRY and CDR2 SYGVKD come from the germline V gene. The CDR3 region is CAISSSGSSYNEQFF. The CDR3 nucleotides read TGTGCCATCAGCTCTAGCGGAAGCTCCTACAATGAGCAGTTCTTC.

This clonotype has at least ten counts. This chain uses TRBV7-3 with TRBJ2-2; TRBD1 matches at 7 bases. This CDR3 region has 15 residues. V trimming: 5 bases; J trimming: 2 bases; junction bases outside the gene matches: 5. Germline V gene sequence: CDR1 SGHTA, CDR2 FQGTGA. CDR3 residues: CASSTGTVNTGELFF. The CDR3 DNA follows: TGTGCCAGCAGCACAGGGACAGTAAACACCGGGGAGCTGTTTTTT.

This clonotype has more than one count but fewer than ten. In DNA, the CDR3 is TGCGCCAGCAGTGAGTCGGTTAATCAGCCCCAGCATTTT. Translating it yields CASSESVNQPQHF. The chain carries TRBV10-1 and TRBJ1-5; no reliable D call. The germline V gene has CDR1 WNHNN and CDR2 SYGVQD (reference sequence). There are 13 residues in the CDR3. V was clipped by 0 bases and J by 4 bases, with 4 bases between them.

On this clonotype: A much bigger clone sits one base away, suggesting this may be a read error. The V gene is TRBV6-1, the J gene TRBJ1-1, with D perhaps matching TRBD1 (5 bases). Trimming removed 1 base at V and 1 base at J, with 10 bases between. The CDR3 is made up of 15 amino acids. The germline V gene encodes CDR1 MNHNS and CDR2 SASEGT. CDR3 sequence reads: CASSEEGLTNTEAFF. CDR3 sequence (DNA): TGTGCCAGCAGTGAAGAGGGGTTAACGAACACTGAAGCTTTCTTT.

CDR3 in amino acids: CASSLGWDSGRAGSYNEQFF. The CDR3 nucleotides read TGTGCCAGCAGCTTAGGCTGGGATAGCGGGAGGGCCGGCTCCTACAATGAGCAGTTCTTC. This chain links TRBV6-2 or TRBV6-3 with TRBJ2-1, with 11 bases that match TRBD2. The CDR3 has 20 residues. CDR1 is MNHEY and CDR2 is SVGEGT in the germline V gene. The trim removed 6 bases at V and 0 bases at J, leaving 16 bases unmatched.

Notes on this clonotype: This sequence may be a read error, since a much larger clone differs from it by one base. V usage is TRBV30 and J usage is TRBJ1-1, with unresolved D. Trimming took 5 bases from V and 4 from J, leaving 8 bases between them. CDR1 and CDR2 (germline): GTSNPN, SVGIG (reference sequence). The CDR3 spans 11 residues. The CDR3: CAWQPSTEAFF. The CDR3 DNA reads TGTGCCTGGCAACCGAGCACTGAAGCTTTCTTT.

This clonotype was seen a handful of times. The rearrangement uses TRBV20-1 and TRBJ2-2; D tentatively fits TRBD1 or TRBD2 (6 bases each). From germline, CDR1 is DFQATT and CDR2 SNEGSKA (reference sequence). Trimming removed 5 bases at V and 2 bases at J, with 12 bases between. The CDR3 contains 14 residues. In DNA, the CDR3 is TGCAGTGCTGTGAGGGGGGTTAACACCGGGGAGCTGTTTTTT. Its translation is CSAVRGVNTGELFF.

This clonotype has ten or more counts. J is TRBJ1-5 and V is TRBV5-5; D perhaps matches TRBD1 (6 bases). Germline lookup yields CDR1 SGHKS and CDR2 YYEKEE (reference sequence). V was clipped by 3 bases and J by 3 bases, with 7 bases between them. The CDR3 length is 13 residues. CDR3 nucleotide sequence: TGTGCCAGCAGCTGGGGGCTCAATCAGCCCCAGCATTTT. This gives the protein CASSWGLNQPQHF. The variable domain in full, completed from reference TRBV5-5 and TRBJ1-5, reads DAGVTQSPTHLIKTRGQQVTLRCSPISGHKSVSWYQQVLGQGPQFIFQYYEKEERGRGNFPDRFSARQFPNYSSELNVNALLLGDSALYLCASSWGLNQPQHFGDGTRLSIL.